These T cell receptor beta chains were read from a single sample in a study of radiotherapy plus CTLA-4 blockade in lung cancer. Here immunoSEQ multiplex PCR was the method, and the copy in TCRdb shows in-frame clones only, minus some. Of about 48,000 clones listed, roughly 90% were seen once; the top ten hold about a sixth. The sample here was peripheral blood, taken from a patient treated with radiotherapy plus ipilimumab. These receptor sequences come from a human donor with non-small cell lung cancer that progressed on radiotherapy plus ipilimumab. Some clones in this sample may be carry-over from other donors' samples. Each CDR3 is given with its conserved first and last residue. Each record gives: J gene, V gene, CDR3 protein.

j_gene: TRBJ2-4; v_gene: TRBV7-9; CDR3aa: CASSPRLAKNIQYF
j_gene: TRBJ1-1; v_gene: TRBV2; CDR3aa: CASRPTNMNTEAFF
j_gene: TRBJ2-1; v_gene: TRBV7-9; CDR3aa: CASSLGIWQGRDNEQFF
j_gene: TRBJ1-5; v_gene: TRBV6-1; CDR3aa: CASSEFGGGPRNQPQHF
j_gene: TRBJ1-5; v_gene: TRBV7-9; CDR3aa: CASSPLTGDSNQPQHF
j_gene: TRBJ2-6; v_gene: TRBV5-1; CDR3aa: CASSLQGARGANVLTF
j_gene: TRBJ1-4; v_gene: TRBV14; CDR3aa: CASSERGVPNEKLFF
j_gene: TRBJ2-2; v_gene: TRBV6-1; CDR3aa: CASRWDRNTGELFF
j_gene: TRBJ2-1; v_gene: TRBV4-1; CDR3aa: CASSQGTGLAGGWNEQFF
j_gene: TRBJ2-7; v_gene: TRBV28; CDR3aa: CASRPGTGVEQYF
j_gene: TRBJ1-2; v_gene: TRBV10-3; CDR3aa: CAIMVPGTGEEVDGYTF
j_gene: TRBJ2-5; v_gene: TRBV12-5; CDR3aa: CASAAGTGYQETQYF
j_gene: TRBJ2-1; v_gene: TRBV2; CDR3aa: CASSELFSYNEQFF
j_gene: TRBJ2-6; v_gene: TRBV10-2; CDR3aa: CASSEVRGGANVLTF
j_gene: TRBJ2-7; v_gene: TRBV15; CDR3aa: CATSRDTSGTEEQYF
j_gene: TRBJ2-6; v_gene: TRBV5-4; CDR3aa: CASSLGQGLGANVLTF
j_gene: TRBJ2-7; v_gene: TRBV4-3; CDR3aa: CASSRATGTGGGEQYF
j_gene: TRBJ1-3; v_gene: TRBV7-2; CDR3aa: CASSLTVPSGGNTIYF
j_gene: TRBJ2-7; v_gene: TRBV11-3; CDR3aa: CASSPGQGTSYEQYF
j_gene: TRBJ2-2; v_gene: TRBV30; CDR3aa: CAGGTSGVTGELFF
j_gene: TRBJ1-2; v_gene: TRBV27; CDR3aa: CASSLAGPGYGYTF
j_gene: -; v_gene: TRBV6-5; CDR3aa: CASSRDRGRRNEQYF
j_gene: -; v_gene: TRBV10-3; CDR3aa: CAISETGNSYEQYF
j_gene: TRBJ2-1; v_gene: TRBV12-5; CDR3aa: CASGPSTGNRRGNEQFF
j_gene: TRBJ2-1; v_gene: TRBV6-5; CDR3aa: CASSYEWTSGHNEQFF